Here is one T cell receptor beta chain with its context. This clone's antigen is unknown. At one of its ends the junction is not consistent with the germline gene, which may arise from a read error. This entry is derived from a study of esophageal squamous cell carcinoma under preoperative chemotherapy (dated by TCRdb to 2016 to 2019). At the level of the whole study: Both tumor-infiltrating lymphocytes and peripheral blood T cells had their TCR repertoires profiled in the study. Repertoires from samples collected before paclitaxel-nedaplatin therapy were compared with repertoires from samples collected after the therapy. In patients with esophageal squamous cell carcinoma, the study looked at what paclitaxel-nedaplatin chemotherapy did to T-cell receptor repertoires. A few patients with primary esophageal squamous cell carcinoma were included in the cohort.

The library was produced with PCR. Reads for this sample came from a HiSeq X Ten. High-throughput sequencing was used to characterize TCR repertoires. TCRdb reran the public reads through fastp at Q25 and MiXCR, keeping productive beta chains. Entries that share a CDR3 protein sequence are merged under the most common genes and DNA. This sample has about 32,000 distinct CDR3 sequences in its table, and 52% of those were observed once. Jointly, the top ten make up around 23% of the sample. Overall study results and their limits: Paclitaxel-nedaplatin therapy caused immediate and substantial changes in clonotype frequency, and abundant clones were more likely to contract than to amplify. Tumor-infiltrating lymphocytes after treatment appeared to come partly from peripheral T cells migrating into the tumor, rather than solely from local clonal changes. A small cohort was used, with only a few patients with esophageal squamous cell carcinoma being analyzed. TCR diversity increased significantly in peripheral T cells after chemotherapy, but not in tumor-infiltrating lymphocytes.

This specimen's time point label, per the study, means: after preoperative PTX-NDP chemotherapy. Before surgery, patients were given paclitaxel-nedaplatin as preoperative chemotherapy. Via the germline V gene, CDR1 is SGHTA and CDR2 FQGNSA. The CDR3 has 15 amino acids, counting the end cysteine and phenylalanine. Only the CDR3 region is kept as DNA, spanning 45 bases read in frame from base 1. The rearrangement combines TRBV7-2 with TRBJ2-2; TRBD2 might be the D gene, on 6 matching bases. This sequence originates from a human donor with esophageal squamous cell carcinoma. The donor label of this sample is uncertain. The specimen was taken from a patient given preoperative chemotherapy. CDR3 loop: CASRLAVASTEAQFF. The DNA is TGTGCCAGCAGATTAGCGGTTGCGAGCACAGAGGCGCAGTTTTTT.